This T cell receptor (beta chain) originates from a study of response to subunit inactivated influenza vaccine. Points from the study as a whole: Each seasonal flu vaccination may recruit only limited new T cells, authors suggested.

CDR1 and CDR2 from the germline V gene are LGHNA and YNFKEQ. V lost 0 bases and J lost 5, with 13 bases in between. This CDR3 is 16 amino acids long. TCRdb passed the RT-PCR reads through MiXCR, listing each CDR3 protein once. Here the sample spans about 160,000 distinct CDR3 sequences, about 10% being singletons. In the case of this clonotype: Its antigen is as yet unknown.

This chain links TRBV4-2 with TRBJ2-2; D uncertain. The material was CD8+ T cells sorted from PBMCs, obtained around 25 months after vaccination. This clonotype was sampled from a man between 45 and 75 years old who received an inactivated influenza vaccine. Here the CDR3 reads CASSQDRPGWTGELFF. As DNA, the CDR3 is TGTGCCAGCAGCCAAGATCGCCCAGGTTGGACCGGGGAGCTGTTTTTT.